These 31 T cell receptor beta chains originate from one sample sequenced in a study of cytomegalovirus exposure and HLA in healthy donors. PCR was performed using 60 Vbeta and 13 Jbeta primers. Libraries were prepared by immunoSEQ multiplex PCR; TCRdb keeps only in-frame clonotypes and omits some of them. The repertoire includes some 71,000 clones, about 74% of them detected once, and about 20% sits in the top ten. Sequenced sample: PBMCs. The receptor set was obtained from a woman aged 25 to 39 in good health and CMV-seropositive.

In its sample, this clone was seen once. The chain combines TRBV6-5 with TRBJ1-4; no definite D call. The CDR3 is 15 amino acids. The ends were cut back, 0 bases at V and 10 bases at J, with 15 bases in the middle. CDR1 and CDR2 from the germline V gene are MNHEY and SVGAGI. CDR3 sequence reads: CASSYSTYMSGKLFF. In DNA form, the CDR3 reads TGTGCCAGCAGTTACTCGACTTATATGTCTGGAAAACTGTTTTTT.

This rearrangement joins TRBV5-1 to TRBJ2-4, with 7 bases matching TRBD1. The length of the CDR3 is 13 residues. Looked up from germline, CDR1 is SGHRS and CDR2 is YFSETQ. Germline trimming cut 7 bases from V and 7 bases from J; bases unmatched to any gene: 8. CDR3 region: CASSTGASNIQYF. CDR3 nucleotide sequence: TGCGCCAGCTCCACAGGGGCCTCGAACATTCAGTACTTC.

The table lists this clone with a count of one. The J gene is TRBJ2-7, the V gene TRBV6-1; 11 positions agree with TRBD2. The length of the CDR3 is 15 residues. Trimming removed 4 bases from V and 9 bases from J; junction bases left unmatched: 11. Germline V gene sequence: CDR1 MNHNS, CDR2 SASEGT. The CDR3 here is CASSGAGLAGGRQYF. DNA of the CDR3: TGTGCCAGCAGTGGGGCGGGGTTAGCGGGAGGGAGGCAGTACTTC.

The V gene is TRBV27, the J gene TRBJ1-5; maybe TRBD1 (6 bases). Germline lookup yields CDR1 MNHEY and CDR2 SMNVEV (reference sequence). The length of the CDR3 is 14 residues. Trimming left V 2 bases short and J 4 bases short, with 9 bases between. The CDR3 loop reads CASSLRGINQPQHF. The CDR3 nucleotides are TGTGCCAGCAGTTTAAGGGGGATAAATCAGCCCCAGCATTTT.

The chain joins TRBV20-1 to TRBJ1-2, with D unclear. The CDR3 contains 9 residues. The V end was cut by 6 bases, the J end by 4 bases, with 3 bases between. Per germline, CDR1 DFQATT and CDR2 SNEGSKA (reference sequence). For the CDR3, the DNA is TGCAGTGCGGCCTATGGCTACACCTTC. It specifies CSAAYGYTF.

The chain joins TRBV28 to TRBJ1-1; TRBD1 might be the D (5 bases). The CDR3 sequence is 13 residues long. The germline CDR1 and CDR2 sequences are MDHEN and SYDVKM. Trimming removed 7 bases from V and 1 base from J, with 10 bases in between. CDR3: CASTRQPNTEAFF. DNA of the CDR3: TGTGCCAGCACGAGACAGCCGAACACTGAAGCTTTCTTT.

The chain is built from TRBV25-1 and TRBJ2-5; no firm D call. The CDR3 contains 11 residues. The V end was cut by 3 bases, the J end by 4 bases, with 3 bases between. In germline, CDR1 is MGHDK, CDR2 SYGVNS. The CDR3 protein is CASSDIETQYF. In DNA, the CDR3 is TGTGCCAGCAGTGACATAGAGACCCAGTACTTC.

The CDR3 DNA reads as TGTGCCAGCAGTGAAGCGGACTTACCTCTCTACGAGCAGTACTTC. It specifies CASSEADLPLYEQYF. This chain joins TRBV6-1 and TRBJ2-5; TRBD2 is a possible D gene (5 bases). The DNA end is more similar to TRBJ2-7, so the J call may be wrong. CDR3 length: 15 residues. Germline CDR1 reads MNHNS; CDR2 reads SASEGT.

This clone was observed a few times. In nucleotides, the CDR3 is TGTGCCAGCAGCGTAGACCGACTAGCGGGCTACAATGAGCAGTTCTTC. Residues: CASSVDRLAGYNEQFF. This sequence joins TRBV9 and TRBJ2-1; 10 bases match TRBD2. The CDR3 extends over 16 amino acids. Looked up from germline, CDR1 is SGDLS and CDR2 is YYNGEE. Losses at the gene ends were 0 bases for V and 3 bases for J; bases not matched to a gene: 3.

V usage is TRBV5-1 and J usage is TRBJ2-3, with TRBD2 matching 12 bases. There are 17 residues in the CDR3. V lost 0 bases to trimming and J lost 4 bases; unmatched junction nucleotides: 6. Germline-derived CDR1 and CDR2 are SGHRS and YFSETQ. The CDR3 here is CASSLAPTSGRADTQYF. CDR3 nucleotide sequence: TGCGCCAGCAGCTTGGCCCCGACTAGCGGGAGAGCAGATACGCAGTATTTT.

The chain joins TRBV28 to TRBJ2-2, with 9 bases matching TRBD1. V was clipped by 2 bases and J by 3 bases; unmatched bases: 4. Germline V lookup: CDR1 MDHEN, CDR2 SYDVKM. This CDR3 spans 16 amino acids. CDR3 sequence: CASSLKGTGHTGELFF. CDR3 in DNA: TGTGCCAGCAGTTTAAAGGGGACAGGGCACACCGGGGAGCTGTTTTTT.

The genes are TRBV30 and TRBJ2-3, with a tentative D call TRBD2 (6 bases). V lost 0 bases and J lost 10, with 14 bases in between. The germline V gene has CDR1 GTSNPN and CDR2 SVGIG (reference sequence). The CDR3 contains 13 residues. CDR3 region: CAWSVRERAAQYF. The CDR3 nucleotides read TGTGCCTGGAGTGTAAGGGAGCGGGCGGCGCAGTATTTT.

Only a few counts were recorded for this clone. The CDR3 reads CASSVTGGYTSTDTQYF. As DNA, the CDR3 is TGTGCCAGCAGCGTAACTGGGGGGTATACTAGCACAGATACGCAGTATTTT. V is TRBV9 and J is TRBJ2-3, with D possibly TRBD2 on 6 matching bases. Germline V gene sequence: CDR1 SGDLS, CDR2 YYNGEE. Deletions cut 1 base from V and 0 bases from J, with 15 bases between. The CDR3 contains 17 residues.

This rearrangement joins TRBV5-1 to TRBJ2-7; maybe TRBD2 (6 bases). Trimming cost V 2 bases and J 4 bases, with 10 bases left between them. From germline, CDR1 is SGHRS and CDR2 YFSETQ. The CDR3 length is 13 residues. The chain's CDR3 is CASSFGLAYEQYF. In DNA, the CDR3 is TGCGCCAGCAGCTTTGGGCTAGCGTACGAGCAGTACTTC.

V usage is TRBV23-1 and J usage is TRBJ2-7; D unclear. TRBV23-1 is an ORF, and what it does is uncertain. The CDR3 loop spans 13 amino acids. The V gene lost 0 bases and the J gene lost 4 bases, with 7 bases spanning the gap. CDR3 loop: CASSQSQNYEQYF. In DNA form, the CDR3 reads TGCGCCAGCAGTCAATCCCAAAATTACGAGCAGTACTTC.

This clone was picked up one time. The chain employs TRBV10-2 and TRBJ2-7; 7 bases match TRBD1. The CDR3 runs 13 residues. Germline CDR1 and CDR2: WSHSY and SAAADI. Trimming removed 5 bases from V and 5 bases from J; junction bases left unmatched: 6. The CDR3 spells CASSSGGPDEQYF. CDR3 DNA sequence: TGCGCCAGCAGTTCAGGGGGACCTGACGAGCAGTACTTC.

V gene TRBV5-1 combines with J gene TRBJ2-5; no firm D call. CDR3 length: 14 amino acids. Germline assignment: CDR1 SGHRS and CDR2 YFSETQ. Trimming stripped 6 bases from V and 2 bases from J, with 14 bases between. This chain's CDR3 is CASNSIPKQETQYF. Written as DNA, the CDR3 is TGCGCCAGCAACTCCATCCCCAAACAAGAGACCCAGTACTTC.

The V call is TRBV4-1, the J call TRBJ2-2; perhaps TRBD2 as D (6 bases). V was cut by 0 bases and J by 5 bases, with 13 bases left in between. Per germline, CDR1 MGHRA and CDR2 YSYEKL. This CDR3 has 16 amino acids. CDR3 sequence: CASSQELTRRTGELFF. DNA for the CDR3: TGCGCCAGCAGCCAAGAATTGACTAGGAGAACCGGGGAGCTGTTTTTT.

The rearrangement joins TRBV7-2 to TRBJ1-3; D is ambiguous. Trimming pared 3 bases from V and 0 bases from J, leaving 6 bases between. The germline V gene has CDR1 SGHTA and CDR2 FQGNSA. CDR3 length: 14 residues. DNA of the CDR3: TGTGCCAGCAGCTTTGGAGGCTCTGGAAACACCATATATTTT. Translating it yields CASSFGGSGNTIYF.

This chain uses TRBV9 with TRBJ2-3, with TRBD2 matching 12 bases. CDR1 and CDR2 from the germline V gene are SGDLS and YYNGEE. With 2 bases clipped from V and 6 bases from J, the junction kept 10 bases outside the gene matches. The CDR3 runs to 17 residues. DNA for the CDR3: TGTGCCAGCAGCGTTGAGGCTAGCGGGAGGGCCAAGGATACGCAGTATTTT. Encoded protein: CASSVEASGRAKDTQYF.

This sequence joins TRBV4-2 and TRBJ1-1; no firm D call. The CDR3 totals 15 residues. Germline-derived CDR1 and CDR2 are LGHNA and YNFKEQ. Trimming removed 1 base at V and 2 bases at J, with 11 bases between. The CDR3 nucleotides are TGTGCCAGCAGCCAAGCCTCGGGAACCAACACTGAAGCTTTCTTT. Its translation: CASSQASGTNTEAFF.

The chain is built from TRBV29-1 and TRBJ2-3; 7 bases match TRBD2. Germline V gives CDR1 SQVTM, CDR2 ANQGSEA. V shed 5 bases and J 4 bases; nucleotides not matched to a gene: 12. The CDR3 length is 15 residues. For the CDR3, the DNA is TGCAGCGTTCTCCCCAGGGCGGGGGTCCCAGATACGCAGTATTTT. Translation gives CSVLPRAGVPDTQYF.

The rearrangement links TRBV30 to TRBJ2-7; D is unclear. CDR1 and CDR2 (germline): GTSNPN, SVGIG (reference sequence). The CDR3 runs to 13 residues. V lost 0 bases, J lost 2 bases, and 8 bases lay in between. DNA for the CDR3: TGTGCCTGGAGTGTCGGAGCGACCTACGAGCAGTACTTC. It yields the protein CAWSVGATYEQYF.

The chain recombines TRBV28 with TRBJ2-5, with D perhaps matching TRBD2 (6 bases). V was clipped by 3 bases and J by 5 bases, with 13 bases between them. The CDR3 has 14 residues. Germline CDR1 reads MDHEN; CDR2 reads SYDVKM. CDR3 nucleotide sequence: TGTGCCAGCAGTTTGGGACTCCGCGGGGAGACCCAGTACTTC. Protein product: CASSLGLRGETQYF.

The chain uses TRBV5-4 and TRBJ1-4; 9 bases are a match to TRBD1. Germline CDR1 is SGHNT and CDR2 is YYREEE (reference sequence). This CDR3 is 15 amino acids long. V trimming: 7 bases; J trimming: 5 bases; junction bases outside the gene matches: 9. The CDR3 here is CASGSGQGINEKLFF. CDR3 nucleotide sequence: TGTGCCAGCGGATCAGGACAGGGGATAAATGAAAAACTGTTTTTT.

This chain links TRBV9 with TRBJ2-5; D perhaps matches TRBD2 (5 bases). Trimming pared 4 bases from V and 1 base from J, leaving 17 bases between. The CDR3 loop spans 16 amino acids. Germline V gene data show CDR1 as SGDLS and CDR2 as YYNGEE. CDR3 region: CASSTSIGRVQETQYF. As DNA, the CDR3 is TGTGCCAGCAGCACTTCGATCGGGCGGGTCCAAGAGACCCAGTACTTC.

The chain is built from TRBV5-6 and TRBJ2-1; D gene uncertain. V was trimmed by 5 bases and J by 12 bases, leaving 21 bases between them. Germline loops: CDR1 SGHDT, CDR2 YYEEEE. The CDR3 length is 14 residues. This CDR3 reads CASSPVSQNFGQFF. CDR3 DNA: TGTGCCAGCAGTCCAGTCTCCCAAAATTTTGGGCAGTTCTTC.

The chain carries TRBV7-2 and TRBJ1-5, with D perhaps matching TRBD1 (5 bases). This CDR3 contains 15 residues. The V and J ends lost 6 bases and 5 bases respectively, with 17 bases between them. Per germline, CDR1 SGHTA and CDR2 FQGNSA. CDR3 in amino acids: CASRELGEGHQPQHF. The DNA of the CDR3 is TGTGCCAGCAGGGAGTTGGGGGAGGGGCATCAGCCCCAGCATTTT.

V usage is TRBV13 and J usage is TRBJ2-1, with TRBD2 matching over 10 bases. This CDR3 comprises 15 residues. J was trimmed by 2 bases and V by 5 bases; bases with no gene match: 3. CDR1 is PRHDT, CDR2 FYEKMQ, per germline (reference sequence). The CDR3 nucleotides are TGTGCCAGCAGCATACTAGCGGGGCCCTACAATGAGCAGTTCTTC. It specifies CASSILAGPYNEQFF.

The genes are TRBV10-1 and TRBJ2-3; 9 positions agree with TRBD2. The germline gives CDR1 WNHNN, CDR2 SYGVQD (reference sequence). V shed 3 bases and J 1 base; nucleotides not matched to a gene: 5. This CDR3 comprises 16 residues. The CDR3 region has the DNA TGCGCCAGCAGTGAATGGACTAGCGCAGGCACAGATACGCAGTATTTT. As protein: CASSEWTSAGTDTQYF.

This rearrangement joins TRBV28 to TRBJ2-7; 14 bases align to TRBD2. CDR1 MDHEN and CDR2 SYDVKM come from the germline V gene. The CDR3 is 16 residues long. The V segment lost 2 bases and the J segment 3 bases; nucleotides outside the gene matches: 3. In DNA, the CDR3 is TGTGCCAGCAGTTTACCCGGACTAGCGGGAGGCTACGAGCAGTACTTC. Translation gives CASSLPGLAGGYEQYF.